One and the same sample provided the 5 T cell receptor beta chains below, sequenced in a study of blood T cells in healthy people across ages. A J-beta primer mix and a sample-barcoded 5' primer were used in a second PCR of roughly 6 to 11 cycles. TCRdb passed the 5' RACE reads through MiXCR, listing each CDR3 protein once. Of about 2 million distinct CDR3 sequences listed, 49% are singletons. The sequenced material came from blood. These receptors were obtained from a woman aged 40 to 55 in good health.

V and J are TRBV10-3 and TRBJ2-4; a possible D gene is TRBD1 (7 bases). The germline V gene encodes CDR1 ENHRY and CDR2 SYGVKD. The CDR3 contains 15 residues. Trimming shortened V by 8 bases and J by 5 bases, and 19 bases separated the two germline ends. The CDR3 DNA is TGTGCCATCGCACCAGGAGGGGACAGAGAAAACATTCAGTACTTC. It codes for CAIAPGGDRENIQYF.

The rearrangement links TRBV4-3 to TRBJ1-1, with 8 bases identical to TRBD1. Germline-derived CDR1 and CDR2 are LGHNA and YSLEER. V shed 1 base and J 3 bases; nucleotides not matched to a gene: 4. This CDR3 has 15 amino acids. Here the CDR3 DNA reads TGCGCCAGCAGCCAAGGGACAGGGCCGGACACTGAAGCTTTCTTT. It specifies CASSQGTGPDTEAFF.

V gene TRBV9 combines with J gene TRBJ2-4; a possible D gene is TRBD1 (6 bases). Near its end, the DNA agrees better with TRBJ2-7, so the J call may be wrong. This CDR3 spans 18 amino acids. Germline V gene data show CDR1 as SGDLS and CDR2 as YYNGEE. The CDR3 DNA reads TGTGCCAGCAGCGTAGATGCAACAGGGTTGGGTCCCCTACGCGAGCAGTACTTC. Residues: CASSVDATGLGPLREQYF.

The V gene is TRBV6-1, the J gene TRBJ2-7, with 9 bases fitting TRBD1. The CDR3 covers 16 residues. Germline V gene data show CDR1 as MNHNS and CDR2 as SASEGT. The ends lost 5 bases at V and 7 bases at J; junction bases unmatched: 15. For the CDR3, the DNA is TGTGCCAGCAGTCTCCCCCACGGGACAGGGAGGGATGAGCAGTACTTC. As protein: CASSLPHGTGRDEQYF.

The chain has TRBV6-5 and TRBJ1-2; the D is unclear. CDR1 and CDR2 (germline): MNHEY, SVGAGI. CDR3 size: 16 residues. V lost 0 bases to trimming and J lost 0 bases, with 11 bases between them. The CDR3 protein is CASSYSGRIANYGYTF. The CDR3 nucleotides read TGTGCCAGCAGTTACTCCGGACGTATTGCTAACTATGGCTACACCTTC.